Sequencing of this T cell receptor beta chain was carried out in a study of blood T cell repertoires in COVID-19. Study context: Some COVID-19 samples were acute and others convalescent; all came from the United States, Italy and Spain.

Repertoires were generated with immunoSEQ multiplex PCR, while TCRdb's copy carries only in-frame clones and drops some. The table records around 100,000 clones, approximately 80% of them present only once. The CDR3 spans 15 residues. The germline gives CDR1 SQVTM, CDR2 ANQGSEA. V was trimmed by 5 bases and J by 3 bases, leaving 16 bases between them. The chain couples TRBV29-1 to TRBJ2-2; possibly TRBD2 for D (7 bases). Input material: peripheral blood. The receptor was derived from an older woman with acute or convalescent COVID-19. For the CDR3, the DNA is TGCAGCGTTAGGGGGGCTAGCGGTTACACCGGGGAGCTGTTTTTT. Its translation: CSVRGASGYTGELFF.